The clone carrying this T cell receptor (beta chain) occurred a few times. Its target is unknown. This record comes from a study of T cell repertoires in cytomegalovirus infection. MiXCR, applied by TCRdb to the reads, yields one record per CDR3 protein. The sample has around 750,000 distinct CDR3 sequences; 32% are singletons. The receptor was isolated from a human donor in good health (CMV status not recorded). Some clones in this sample may be carry-over from other donors' samples. Sequenced here: cultured CD8+ T cells from PBMCs, sampled from culture after CMV antigen stimulation.

The chain's CDR3 is CASSHPRQVNTEAFF. Here the CDR3 DNA reads TGCGCCAGCAGTCATCCTAGGCAGGTGAACACTGAAGCTTTCTTT. The chain has TRBV23-1 and TRBJ1-1; no reliable D call. TRBV23-1 is an ORF, and what it does is uncertain. The germline V and J ends were trimmed by 3 bases and 0 bases, with 11 bases remaining between them. This CDR3 has 15 amino acids.